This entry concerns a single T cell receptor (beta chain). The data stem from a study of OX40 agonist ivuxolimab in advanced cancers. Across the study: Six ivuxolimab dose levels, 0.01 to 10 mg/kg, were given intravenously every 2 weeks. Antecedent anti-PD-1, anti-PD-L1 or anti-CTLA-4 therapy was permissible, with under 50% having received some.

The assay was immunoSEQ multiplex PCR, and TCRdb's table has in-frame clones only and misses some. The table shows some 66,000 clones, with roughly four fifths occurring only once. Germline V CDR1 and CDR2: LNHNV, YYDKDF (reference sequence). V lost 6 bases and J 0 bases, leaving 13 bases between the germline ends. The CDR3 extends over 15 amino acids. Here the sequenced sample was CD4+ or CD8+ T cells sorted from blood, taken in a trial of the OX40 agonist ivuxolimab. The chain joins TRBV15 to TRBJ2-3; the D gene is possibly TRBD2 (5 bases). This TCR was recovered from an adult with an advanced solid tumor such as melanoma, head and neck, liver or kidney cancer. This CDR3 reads CATSYRSGSTDTQYF. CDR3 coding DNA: TGTGCCACCAGTTATAGGTCGGGGAGCACAGATACGCAGTATTTT.